This TCR beta chain was found in a study of control samples from healthy donors and cancer patients. Some clones are missing from TCRdb's copy, which holds only in-frame ones; the method was immunoSEQ multiplex PCR. The profile shows approximately 160,000 clones, 90% to 95% of them singletons. Germline V gives CDR1 LNHDA, CDR2 SQIVND (reference sequence). This CDR3 region has 15 residues. Trimming cost V 5 bases and J 0 bases, with 11 bases left between them. The source is a woman aged 55-70 years in good health. Sequencing input: blood. The rearrangement uses TRBV19 and TRBJ1-3, with D uncertain. CDR3: CASSELGNSGNTIYF. The CDR3 DNA is TGTGCCAGTAGTGAGCTGGGGAACTCTGGAAACACCATATATTTT.